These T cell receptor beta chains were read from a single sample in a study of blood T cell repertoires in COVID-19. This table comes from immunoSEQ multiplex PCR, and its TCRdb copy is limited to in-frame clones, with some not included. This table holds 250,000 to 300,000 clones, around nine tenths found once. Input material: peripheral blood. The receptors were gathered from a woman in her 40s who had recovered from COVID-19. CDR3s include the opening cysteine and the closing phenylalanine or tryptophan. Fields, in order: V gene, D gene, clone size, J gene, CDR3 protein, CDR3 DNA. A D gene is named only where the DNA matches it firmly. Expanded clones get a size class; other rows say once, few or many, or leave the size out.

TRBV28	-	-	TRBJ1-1	CASSLGGDTEAFF	TGTGCCAGCAGCCTAGGGGGGGACACTGAAGCTTTCTTT
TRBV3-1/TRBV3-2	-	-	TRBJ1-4	CASSPGGTLSEKLFF	TGTGCCAGCAGCCCGGGGGGGACCCTAAGCGAAAAACTGTTTTTT
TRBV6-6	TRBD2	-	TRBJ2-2	CASTPGSGVNTGELFF	TGTGCCAGCACCCCGGGGAGCGGGGTGAACACCGGGGAGCTGTTTTTT
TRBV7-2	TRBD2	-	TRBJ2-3	CASSLESGRSTDTQYF	TGTGCCAGCAGCCTAGAAAGCGGGAGGAGCACAGATACGCAGTATTTT
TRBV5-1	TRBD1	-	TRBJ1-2	CASSLVTGGYGYTF	TGCGCCAGCAGCTTGGTAACAGGGGGCTATGGCTACACCTTC
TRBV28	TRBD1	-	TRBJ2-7	CASSPGTGPYEQYF	TGTGCCAGCAGTCCCGGGACAGGGCCCTACGAGCAGTACTTC
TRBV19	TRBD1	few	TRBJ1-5	CASSGELSGTGPNQPQHF	TGTGCCAGTAGTGGGGAACTCTCGGGGACAGGGCCAAATCAGCCCCAGCATTTT
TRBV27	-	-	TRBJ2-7	CASSFGTPLFEQYF	TGTGCCAGCAGCTTCGGGACACCCCTGTTCGAGCAGTACTTC
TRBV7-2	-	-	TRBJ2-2	CASSTLVRRSGGELFF	TGTGCCAGCAGCACCCTAGTGAGGCGGTCTGGCGGGGAGCTGTTTTTT
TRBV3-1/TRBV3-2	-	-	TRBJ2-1	CASSQGSPYNEQFF	TGTGCCAGCAGCCAAGGGAGTCCTTACAATGAGCAGTTCTTC
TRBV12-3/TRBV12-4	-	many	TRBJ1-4	CASSLAGETKLFF	TGTGCCAGCAGTTTGGCAGGGGAGACAAAACTGTTTTTT
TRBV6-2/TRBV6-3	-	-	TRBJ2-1	CASSSQGTYNEQFF	TGTGCCAGCAGTTCCCAGGGGACCTACAATGAGCAGTTCTTC
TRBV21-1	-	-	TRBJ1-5	CASPRQGFCNQPQHF	TGTGCCAGCCCCAGACAGGGTTTTTGCAATCAGCCCCAGCATTTT
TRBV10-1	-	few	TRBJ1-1	CASSGPSTEAFF	TGCGCCAGCAGTGGGCCCAGCACTGAAGCTTTCTTT